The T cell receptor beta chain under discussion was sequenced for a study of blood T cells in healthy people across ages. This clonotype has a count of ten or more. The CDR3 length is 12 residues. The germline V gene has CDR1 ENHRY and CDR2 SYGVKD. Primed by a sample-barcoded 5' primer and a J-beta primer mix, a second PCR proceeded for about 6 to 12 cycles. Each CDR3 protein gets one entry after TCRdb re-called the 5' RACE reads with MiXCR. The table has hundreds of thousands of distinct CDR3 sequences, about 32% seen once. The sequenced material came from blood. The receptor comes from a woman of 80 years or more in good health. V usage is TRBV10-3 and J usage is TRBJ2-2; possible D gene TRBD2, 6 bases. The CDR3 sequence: CAAGSNTGELFF. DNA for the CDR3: TGTGCGGCGGGATCCAACACCGGGGAGCTGTTTTTT.